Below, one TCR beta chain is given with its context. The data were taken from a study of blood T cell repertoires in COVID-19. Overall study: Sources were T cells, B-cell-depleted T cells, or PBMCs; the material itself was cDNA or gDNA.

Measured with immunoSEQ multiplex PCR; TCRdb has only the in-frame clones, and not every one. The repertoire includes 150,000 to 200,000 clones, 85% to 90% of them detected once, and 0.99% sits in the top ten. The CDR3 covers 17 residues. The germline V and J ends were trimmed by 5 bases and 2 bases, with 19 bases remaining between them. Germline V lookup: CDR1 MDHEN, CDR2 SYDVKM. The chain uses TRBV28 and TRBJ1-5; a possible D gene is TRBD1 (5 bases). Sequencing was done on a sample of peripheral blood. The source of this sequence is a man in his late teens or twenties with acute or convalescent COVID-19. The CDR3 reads CASSHGQVPRGNQPQHF. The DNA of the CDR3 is TGTGCCAGCAGTCACGGACAAGTACCCCGGGGCAATCAGCCCCAGCATTTT.